This T cell receptor beta chain was identified in a study of T cell responses to AZD1222 COVID-19 vaccine. Study-wide results and limits: Donors were chiefly white British, with a greater number of females, and clonal diversity was perhaps underestimated.

CDR1 and CDR2 from the germline V gene are SEHNR and FQNEAQ (reference sequence). The CDR3 is 12 residues long. The germline V and J ends were trimmed by 1 base and 8 bases, with 6 bases remaining between them. Method: immunoSEQ multiplex PCR; TCRdb's copy keeps in-frame clones and lacks some. The sample carries about 180,000 clones, around 91% recorded once. Comments on this clone: Its antigen remains unidentified.

The sequencing used peripheral blood, collected on day 0 of AZD1222 vaccination. This sequence joins TRBV7-9 and TRBJ2-1, with D unclear. The sequence was obtained from an adult in good health. CDR3 coding DNA: TGTGCCAGCAGCTTAGTGGACCATGAGCAGTTCTTC. Protein: CASSLVDHEQFF.